The 30 T cell receptor beta chains listed next were all sequenced from one sample in a study of cytomegalovirus exposure and HLA in healthy donors. Amplification used 60 Vbeta primers and 13 Jbeta primers. Measured with immunoSEQ multiplex PCR; TCRdb has only the in-frame clones, and not every one. The sample contains roughly 150,000 clones, 70% to 80% of which appear only once. Sequences were obtained from PBMCs. Receptor source: a man in his fifties or sixties in good health and CMV-seropositive.

The CDR3 DNA reads as TGTGCCAGCAAGAGAGCGGGAGTTAGCACAGATACGCAGTATTTT. This translates into CASKRAGVSTDTQYF. The chain couples TRBV6-5 to TRBJ2-3; TRBD2 agrees at 8 bases. The V and J ends lost 7 bases and 0 bases, in that order; junction bases with no gene match: 6. Germline V gives CDR1 MNHEY, CDR2 SVGAGI. The CDR3 contains 15 residues.

This chain links TRBV5-1 with TRBJ2-5; D possibly corresponds to TRBD2 (6 bases). Per the germline V gene, CDR1 is SGHRS and CDR2 is YFSETQ. CDR3 size: 14 residues. The germline V and J ends were trimmed by 4 bases and 4 bases, with 14 bases remaining between them. Written as DNA, the CDR3 is TGCGCCAGCAGCCCGGGGGTGGAAGGAGAGACCCAGTACTTC. Its translation is CASSPGVEGETQYF.

V gene TRBV7-7 combines with J gene TRBJ2-5, with D perhaps TRBD2 (5 bases). V was clipped by 5 bases and J by 5 bases, with 12 bases between them. This CDR3 spans 13 amino acids. Germline-derived CDR1 and CDR2 are SSHAT and FNYEAQ (reference sequence). The CDR3 nucleotides are TGTGCCAGCAGCACTTCTAGCATTGAGACCCAGTACTTC. As protein: CASSTSSIETQYF.

CDR3 sequence: CASTRDRVRGYGYTF. Here the CDR3 DNA reads TGTGCCAGTACCAGGGACAGGGTTCGGGGTTATGGCTACACCTTC. The V and J genes are TRBV19 and TRBJ1-2; TRBD1 aligns across 9 bases. The CDR3 extends over 15 amino acids. Germline-derived CDR1 and CDR2 are LNHDA and SQIVND (reference sequence). The V and J ends lost 7 bases and 5 bases, in that order; junction bases with no gene match: 11.

This clone has a single count. V is TRBV7-9 and J is TRBJ2-5; 7 bases align to TRBD2. This CDR3 has 14 amino acids. In germline, CDR1 is SEHNR, CDR2 FQNEAQ (reference sequence). V lost 0 bases to trimming and J lost 5 bases; unmatched junction nucleotides: 3. In nucleotides, the CDR3 is TGTGCCAGCAGCTTAGCGCACGGGAGGGAGACCCAGTACTTC. Amino acids: CASSLAHGRETQYF.

Only one count was recorded for this clone. This chain uses TRBV7-9 with TRBJ2-3; no firm D call. The CDR3 length is 11 residues. Germline values: CDR1 SEHNR, CDR2 FQNEAQ (reference sequence). Trimming took off 2 bases at V and 10 bases at J, with 7 bases between the two ends. CDR3: CASSLSEPQYF. The CDR3 DNA sequence: TGTGCCAGCAGCTTATCCGAGCCGCAGTATTTT. The full variable domain, with the rest looked up from reference TRBV7-9 and TRBJ2-3, is DTGVSQNPRHKITKRGQNVTFRCDPISEHNRLYWYRQTLGQGPEFLTYFQNEAQLEKSRLLSDRFSAERPKGSFSTLEIQRTEQGDSAMYLCASSLSEPQYFGPGTRLTVL.

This chain connects TRBV27 to TRBJ1-1; 9 nucleotides align to TRBD1. CDR3 length equals 15 residues. V dropped 7 bases and J dropped 3; count of bases not matched to a gene: 9. The germline V gene has CDR1 MNHEY and CDR2 SMNVEV (reference sequence). The CDR3 spells CASKTQQGAYTEAFF. DNA for the CDR3: TGTGCCAGCAAGACCCAACAGGGGGCTTACACTGAAGCTTTCTTT.

This chain connects TRBV4-2 to TRBJ2-1; perhaps TRBD2 as D (7 bases). The CDR3 covers 15 residues. V was pared by 1 base and J by 10 bases, with 17 bases between. From germline, CDR1 is LGHNA and CDR2 YNFKEQ. The DNA for the CDR3 is TGTGCCAGCAGCCAAGGGAGGGGGGGCCGGGACGAGCAGTTCTTC. This translates into CASSQGRGGRDEQFF.

The CDR3: CASSEPRQVTKSNQPQHF. In DNA form, the CDR3 reads TGTGCCAGCAGTGAACCCCGCCAGGTAACGAAGAGCAATCAGCCCCAGCATTTT. The chain uses TRBV6-1 and TRBJ1-5; the D is unclear. The V end lost 2 bases, the J end lost 1 base, and 18 bases lay between the germline ends. The germline V gene has CDR1 MNHNS and CDR2 SASEGT. This CDR3 has 18 amino acids.

The V gene is TRBV7-9, the J gene TRBJ2-1; possibly TRBD1 for D (5 bases). CDR3 length equals 11 residues. Germline CDR1 is SEHNR and CDR2 is FQNEAQ (reference sequence). V lost 5 bases, J lost 10 bases, and 9 bases lay in between. The CDR3: CASSPTAEQFF. CDR3 nucleotide sequence: TGTGCCAGCAGCCCGACAGCCGAGCAGTTCTTC.

The CDR3, as DNA: TGTGCCAGCAGCGTAGCAGTAGCTGGGTGGGTAGATACGCAGTATTTT. Translation: CASSVAVAGWVDTQYF. The V and J genes are TRBV9 and TRBJ2-3; D gene uncertain. The V end was cut by 0 bases, the J end by 5 bases, with 16 bases between. CDR1 and CDR2 from the germline V gene are SGDLS and YYNGEE. There are 16 residues in the CDR3.

This clone was counted a few times. The chain recombines TRBV5-6 with TRBJ1-3; the match to TRBD1 covers 10 bases. V was pared by 0 bases and J by 1 base, with 7 bases of the junction left unmatched. There are 18 residues in the CDR3. Germline V gives CDR1 SGHDT, CDR2 YYEEEE. The CDR3 reads CASSLGLGQGPSGNTIYF. DNA for the CDR3: TGTGCCAGCAGCTTGGGTTTGGGACAGGGGCCTTCTGGAAACACCATATATTTT.

The gene calls are TRBV7-2 and TRBJ1-2; 10 bases line up with TRBD1. The CDR3 length is 14 residues. V shed 1 base and J 7 bases; nucleotides not matched to a gene: 3. Germline V gene lookup returns CDR1 SGHTA and CDR2 FQGNSA. The CDR3 reads CASSLVGTGAGYTF. CDR3 sequence (DNA): TGTGCCAGCAGCTTAGTTGGGACAGGGGCTGGCTACACCTTC.

This chain uses TRBV5-1 with TRBJ2-7, with D unclear. The CDR3 runs to 13 residues. Germline values: CDR1 SGHRS, CDR2 YFSETQ. V was cut by 0 bases and J by 5 bases, with 9 bases left in between. The CDR3 protein is CASSLVQSDEQYF. The CDR3 bases are TGCGCCAGCAGCTTGGTCCAGAGCGACGAGCAGTACTTC.

This clone came up once. This chain links TRBV4-1 with TRBJ2-1; TRBD2 agrees at 8 bases. The CDR3 runs to 15 residues. Germline V gene lookup returns CDR1 MGHRA and CDR2 YSYEKL. Losses at the gene ends were 1 base for V and 6 bases for J; bases not matched to a gene: 5. CDR3 region: CASSQAGGPGNEQFF. The CDR3 DNA reads TGCGCCAGCAGCCAAGCGGGGGGGCCCGGCAATGAGCAGTTCTTC.

The V gene is TRBV29-1, the J gene TRBJ1-1, with D uncertain. Germline V lookup: CDR1 SQVTM, CDR2 ANQGSEA. The CDR3 totals 13 residues. V lost 2 bases to trimming and J lost 1 base, with 8 bases between them. The CDR3 sequence: CSVERGANTEAFF. The CDR3 nucleotides are TGCAGCGTTGAACGGGGTGCGAACACTGAAGCTTTCTTT.

The count of this clone is one. The gene calls are TRBV27 and TRBJ2-1, with D possibly matching TRBD1 (7 bases). V was shortened by 5 bases and J by 13 bases, with 18 bases between the two germline ends. The CDR3 is made up of 13 amino acids. Germline values: CDR1 MNHEY, CDR2 SMNVEV (reference sequence). The CDR3 nucleotides read TGTGCCAGCAGTCCCAGGGGGGAAAGACCCCAGTTCTTC. This gives the protein CASSPRGERPQFF.

This clone was detected only once. The V and J genes are TRBV25-1 and TRBJ2-3, with D perhaps matching TRBD2 (5 bases). V lost 1 base and J lost 5, with 13 bases in between. This CDR3 is built from 15 residues. Germline V gives CDR1 MGHDK, CDR2 SYGVNS. As DNA, the CDR3 is TGTGCCAGCAGTGAATGGGTGAGAGGGAGAGATACGCAGTATTTT. Translation: CASSEWVRGRDTQYF.

DNA for the CDR3: TGTGCCAGCAAGATCCGACAGGCGATTAACTATGGCTACACCTTC. It yields the protein CASKIRQAINYGYTF. The V and J genes are TRBV2 and TRBJ1-2; maybe TRBD1 (6 bases). This CDR3 is built from 15 residues. The germline V gene has CDR1 SNHLY and CDR2 FYNNEI. V was pared by 7 bases and J by 1 base, with 16 bases between.

This chain connects TRBV7-7 to TRBJ2-2, with 9 bases fitting TRBD2. V was pared by 1 base and J by 0 bases, with 3 bases of the junction left unmatched. CDR1 and CDR2 (germline): SSHAT, FNYEAQ (reference sequence). The CDR3 totals 17 residues. CDR3 protein: CASSLGAGGPNTGELFF. CDR3 DNA sequence: TGTGCCAGCAGCTTAGGAGCGGGGGGCCCGAACACCGGGGAGCTGTTTTTT. The full variable domain, with the rest looked up from reference TRBV7-7 and TRBJ2-2, is GAGVSQSPRYKVTKRGQDVTLRCDPISSHATLYWYQQALGQGPEFLTYFNYEAQPDKSGLPSDRFSAERPEGSISTLTIQRTEQRDSAMYRCASSLGAGGPNTGELFFGEGSRLTVL.

This chain uses TRBV6-1 with TRBJ1-6, with a possible D match to TRBD1 (6 bases). This CDR3 contains 15 residues. V gave up 5 bases and J gave up 5 bases, with 13 bases separating them. Germline-derived CDR1 and CDR2 are MNHNS and SASEGT. The chain's CDR3 is CASSTRTDNNSPLHF. The CDR3 DNA reads TGTGCCAGCAGTACCCGGACAGATAATAATTCACCCCTCCACTTT.

The chain combines TRBV6-5 with TRBJ2-3; D not certain. With 0 bases removed from V and 6 bases from J, the gap between germline ends came to 10 bases. The germline V gene has CDR1 MNHEY and CDR2 SVGAGI. This CDR3 is built from 14 residues. The CDR3 sequence is CASSYSAGADTQYF. Here the CDR3 DNA reads TGTGCCAGCAGTTACTCGGCTGGAGCGGATACGCAGTATTTT.

The chain joins TRBV23-1 to TRBJ1-1; D is ambiguous. TRBV23-1 is an ORF for which the function is uncertain. The CDR3 covers 18 residues. The ends were cut back, 0 bases at V and 0 bases at J, with 17 bases in the middle. The CDR3 loop is CASSQSILFGAMNTEAFF. The CDR3 DNA follows: TGCGCCAGCAGTCAATCGATATTATTCGGAGCCATGAACACTGAAGCTTTCTTT.

The V call is TRBV10-3, the J call TRBJ1-1; 9 bases agree with TRBD1. Germline V gene data show CDR1 as ENHRY and CDR2 as SYGVKD. The CDR3 has 13 residues. V lost 4 bases, J lost 3 bases, and 0 bases stayed unmatched. This chain's CDR3 is CAISGTGDTEAFF. The DNA for the CDR3 is TGTGCCATCAGTGGGACAGGGGACACTGAAGCTTTCTTT.

The rearrangement uses TRBV30 and TRBJ2-2; D perhaps matches TRBD2 (6 bases). CDR1 and CDR2 from the germline V gene are GTSNPN and SVGIG (reference sequence). The CDR3 totals 13 residues. The germline V and J ends were trimmed by 7 bases and 4 bases, with 13 bases remaining between them. The CDR3 region is CALLGGFTGELFF. In nucleotides, the CDR3 is TGTGCCTTGCTCGGGGGTTTCACCGGGGAGCTGTTTTTT.

The chain recombines TRBV5-1 with TRBJ2-7; possible D gene TRBD1, 6 bases. The germline CDR1 and CDR2 sequences are SGHRS and YFSETQ. Trimming took off 1 base at V and 3 bases at J, with 11 bases between the two ends. CDR3 length: 14 amino acids. The CDR3, as DNA: TGCGCCAGCAGCTTGAGAGGGGGTCTCTACGAGCAGTACTTC. Translating it yields CASSLRGGLYEQYF.

The CDR3 reads CASSMQDRAFREKLFF. The CDR3 nucleotides read TGTGCCAGCAGCATGCAAGACAGGGCGTTTCGTGAAAAACTGTTTTTT. The chain uses TRBV7-8 and TRBJ1-4, with TRBD1 identical over 7 bases. The CDR3 is 16 amino acids. Germline assignment: CDR1 SGHVS and CDR2 FQNEAQ. The trim removed 5 bases at V and 7 bases at J, leaving 13 bases unmatched. Full variable domain (outside the CDR3, taken from reference TRBV7-8 and TRBJ1-4): GAGVSQSPRYKVAKRGQDVALRCDPISGHVSLFWYQQALGQGPEFLTYFQNEAQLDKSGLPSDRFFAERPEGSVSTLKIQRTQQEDSAVYLCASSMQDRAFREKLFFGSGTQLSVL.

The V gene is TRBV6-5, the J gene TRBJ2-7; TRBD1 aligns across 7 bases. This CDR3 region has 12 residues. The V gene's germline CDR1 is MNHEY and CDR2 SVGAGI. With V trimmed by 10 bases and J by 2 bases, 5 bases remained unmatched. For the CDR3, the DNA is TGTGCCACCCGTGGACAGGCCTACGAGCAGTACTTC. This gives the protein CATRGQAYEQYF.

The chain is built from TRBV28 and TRBJ1-1; 10 bases map to TRBD1. With 4 bases clipped from V and 1 base from J, the junction kept 9 bases outside the gene matches. CDR1 and CDR2 (germline): MDHEN, SYDVKM. This CDR3 spans 17 amino acids. CDR3 loop: CASSSFRDRGSNTEAFF. The CDR3 coding sequence is TGTGCCAGCAGTTCCTTCCGGGACAGGGGATCGAACACTGAAGCTTTCTTT.

The chain employs TRBV10-3 and TRBJ2-5, with D unresolved. V was trimmed by 0 bases and J by 3 bases, leaving 8 bases between them. Germline V gives CDR1 ENHRY, CDR2 SYGVKD. The length of the CDR3 is 14 residues. The CDR3 region is CAISESKQKETQYF. The CDR3 DNA follows: TGTGCCATCAGTGAGTCCAAACAGAAAGAGACCCAGTACTTC.